One and the same sample provided the 32 T cell receptor beta chains below, sequenced in a study of blood T cell repertoires in COVID-19. TCRdb's copy holds only in-frame clones and misses some; the assay was immunoSEQ multiplex PCR. The sample carries over 110,000 clones, approximately 84% recorded once. Sequenced sample: PBMCs or T cells enriched from blood (not recorded which). The source of these receptors is a man in his fifties or sixties in a cohort exposed to, infected with or recovered from COVID-19 (not recorded which).

The chain carries TRBV7-8 and TRBJ2-7, with 8 positions matching TRBD2. The CDR3 has 14 residues. Trimming at V came to 5 bases and at J to 3 bases, leaving 6 bases not matched to a gene. Germline V gene lookup returns CDR1 SGHVS and CDR2 FQNEAQ. CDR3 region: CASSGTRSNYEQYF. CDR3 nucleotide sequence: TGTGCCAGCAGCGGGACTAGGTCTAACTACGAGCAGTACTTC.

V gene TRBV5-1 combines with J gene TRBJ1-1, with 7 bases that match TRBD1. J was trimmed by 0 bases and V by 0 bases; bases with no gene match: 8. The CDR3 extends over 17 amino acids. Germline CDR1 reads SGHRS; CDR2 reads YFSETQ. DNA of the CDR3: TGCGCCAGCAGCTTGGCCATTTTGACAGGGCTGAACACTGAAGCTTTCTTT. This translates into CASSLAILTGLNTEAFF. The entire variable domain, with the rest obtained from reference TRBV5-1 and TRBJ1-1, is as follows: KAGVTQTPRYLIKTRGQQVTLSCSPISGHRSVSWYQQTPGQGLQFLFEYFSETQRNKGNFPGRFSGRQFSNSRSEMNVSTLELGDSALYLCASSLAILTGLNTEAFFGQGTRLTVV.

The chain is built from TRBV10-2 and TRBJ2-7, with TRBD1 matching 9 bases. This CDR3 spans 14 amino acids. In germline, CDR1 is WSHSY, CDR2 SAAADI. V shed 4 bases and J 2 bases; nucleotides not matched to a gene: 3. CDR3 sequence reads: CASSVGTGPYEQYF. The CDR3 coding sequence is TGCGCCAGCAGTGTAGGGACAGGGCCCTACGAGCAGTACTTC.

V is TRBV27 and J is TRBJ1-4, with TRBD1 as a possible D gene (6 bases). The CDR3 is 14 amino acids. CDR1 and CDR2 (germline): MNHEY, SMNVEV (reference sequence). Trimming removed 6 bases from V and 0 bases from J, with 8 bases in between. The CDR3 coding sequence is TGTGCCAGCAGGGACAGCGCAACTAATGAAAAACTGTTTTTT. Translated, it gives CASRDSATNEKLFF.

This sequence joins TRBV27 and TRBJ1-6; possibly TRBD1 for D (6 bases). Germline CDR1 MNHEY, CDR2 SMNVEV (reference sequence). There are 13 residues in the CDR3. Trimming shortened V by 7 bases and J by 10 bases, and 14 bases separated the two germline ends. The DNA for the CDR3 is TGTGCCAGCAAAACGACAGGCGGGTCACCCCTCCACTTT. Its translation is CASKTTGGSPLHF.

This sequence joins TRBV14 and TRBJ2-7; perhaps TRBD1 as D (6 bases). CDR1 SGHDN and CDR2 FVKESK come from the germline V gene. V lost 1 base and J lost 3, with 16 bases in between. CDR3 length: 16 residues. The CDR3 DNA is TGTGCCAGCAGCCAAGGGGGCAGGGGAGCTGGCTACGAGCAGTACTTC. Its protein product is CASSQGGRGAGYEQYF.

The chain joins TRBV5-4 to TRBJ1-4, with 8 bases that match TRBD1. V lost 0 bases, J lost 7 bases, and 8 bases stayed unmatched. Germline V lookup: CDR1 SGHNT, CDR2 YYREEE (reference sequence). This CDR3 region has 16 residues. CDR3 coding DNA: TGTGCCAGCAGCTTGGGGATCGGACAGGGTGGTGAAAAACTGTTTTTT. It translates to CASSLGIGQGGEKLFF.

This sequence joins TRBV7-2 and TRBJ2-7; D is ambiguous. Trimming left V 3 bases short and J 5 bases short, with 11 bases between. The CDR3 contains 13 residues. Germline CDR1 and CDR2: SGHTA and FQGNSA. CDR3 region: CASSFEVQNEQYF. CDR3 DNA: TGTGCCAGCAGCTTCGAGGTCCAGAACGAGCAGTACTTC.

V is TRBV4-1 and J is TRBJ2-7, with TRBD2 identical over 8 bases. This CDR3 spans 17 amino acids. Germline-derived CDR1 and CDR2 are MGHRA and YSYEKL. The ends lost 2 bases at V and 5 bases at J; junction bases unmatched: 14. CDR3 residues: CASSQTGGAGALDEQYF. In nucleotides, the CDR3 is TGCGCCAGCAGCCAAACCGGGGGAGCGGGAGCTTTAGACGAGCAGTACTTC.

The chain links TRBV29-1 to TRBJ2-7, with D perhaps TRBD2 (6 bases). CDR1 is SQVTM and CDR2 is ANQGSEA in the germline V gene. This CDR3 region has 14 residues. V shed 1 base and J shed 0 bases, with 10 bases lying between them. DNA for the CDR3: TGCAGCGTTGAAGGGGGACTCAGCTCCTACGAGCAGTACTTC. Its translation: CSVEGGLSSYEQYF.

This clone was counted a few times. This chain connects TRBV3-1 (or the pseudogene TRBV3-2) to TRBJ2-1; D gene unclear. Germline values: CDR1 LGHDT, CDR2 YNNKEL (reference sequence). With 1 base removed from V and 14 bases from J, the gap between germline ends came to 15 bases. The CDR3 has 13 residues. The CDR3 loop reads CASSQALPPQEFF. CDR3 nucleotides: TGTGCCAGCAGCCAAGCCCTTCCCCCTCAGGAGTTCTTC.

This clone was seen just once. The V gene is TRBV6-5, the J gene TRBJ1-2; perhaps TRBD1 as D (6 bases). The CDR3 is 14 amino acids. Germline loops: CDR1 MNHEY, CDR2 SVGAGI. Trimming stripped 6 bases from V and 7 bases from J, with 18 bases between. DNA for the CDR3: TGTGCCAGCAGCGGACAGTTTGGTTCGGGTGGCTACACCTTC. Protein product: CASSGQFGSGGYTF.

This clone occurred a few times. The V and J genes are TRBV6-2 or TRBV6-3 and TRBJ2-5, with D maybe TRBD2 (5 bases). V was trimmed by 0 bases and J by 5 bases, leaving 10 bases between them. CDR3 length: 14 residues. Per germline, CDR1 MNHEY and CDR2 SVGEGT. CDR3 sequence (DNA): TGTGCCAGCAGTTACTCCGGGATCGTGGAGACCCAGTACTTC. Translation gives CASSYSGIVETQYF.

V is TRBV6-2 or TRBV6-3 and J is TRBJ2-6; D is possibly TRBD1 (6 bases). This CDR3 has 19 residues. Germline V gene data show CDR1 as MNHEY and CDR2 as SVGEGT. Trimming removed 6 bases from V and 2 bases from J, with 23 bases in between. In nucleotides, the CDR3 is TGTGCCAGCAGCCCCTACACAGGGCTTGGGTCTACTGGGGCCAACGTCCTGACTTTC. Amino acid sequence: CASSPYTGLGSTGANVLTF.

The CDR3: CASSGDRGGLGYTF. CDR3 DNA sequence: TGTGCCAGCAGCGGAGACAGGGGAGGGTTAGGCTACACCTTC. V gene TRBV2 combines with J gene TRBJ1-2; 8 nucleotides agree with TRBD1. This CDR3 is 14 amino acids long. V trimming: 6 bases; J trimming: 8 bases; junction bases outside the gene matches: 11. The germline CDR1 and CDR2 sequences are SNHLY and FYNNEI.

The chain is built from TRBV4-1 and TRBJ1-1; D unresolved. The CDR3 is 12 amino acids. Trimming removed 3 bases at V and 1 base at J, with 3 bases between. The V gene's germline CDR1 is MGHRA and CDR2 YSYEKL. CDR3 bases: TGCGCCAGCAGCCACGGGAACACTGAAGCTTTCTTT. Translation: CASSHGNTEAFF.

The chain carries TRBV24-1 and TRBJ2-7, with TRBD1 as a possible D gene (5 bases). The ends were cut back, 6 bases at V and 2 bases at J, with 10 bases in the middle. Germline CDR1 is KGHDR and CDR2 is SFDVKD. This CDR3 is built from 13 residues. CDR3 in DNA: TGTGCCACCAGTAACGGCAGGGCCTACGAGCAGTACTTC. This codes for CATSNGRAYEQYF.

This clone turned up a few times. The gene calls are TRBV19 and TRBJ1-4; 7 bases agree with TRBD1. V lost 4 bases to trimming and J lost 8 bases; unmatched junction nucleotides: 13. In germline, CDR1 is LNHDA, CDR2 SQIVND (reference sequence). This CDR3 is 16 amino acids long. The CDR3 nucleotides read TGTGCCAGTAGTACTGGACAGGCCTGGGTGGGGGAAAAACTGTTTTTT. Its protein is CASSTGQAWVGEKLFF.

The V and J genes are TRBV19 and TRBJ2-6; TRBD1 matches at 8 bases. Germline V CDR1 and CDR2: LNHDA, SQIVND (reference sequence). There are 18 residues in the CDR3. J lost 0 bases, V lost 2 bases, and 6 bases had no gene match. The CDR3 loop is CASSIWTGLPSGANVLTF. The CDR3 DNA is TGTGCCAGTAGTATATGGACAGGGCTACCCTCTGGGGCCAACGTCCTGACTTTC.

The table lists this clone with a few counts. The chain employs TRBV7-8 and TRBJ2-7, with 8 bases aligning to TRBD1. Trimming took 8 bases from V and 6 from J; bases not matched to a gene: 3. The germline V gene has CDR1 SGHVS and CDR2 FQNEAQ. CDR3 length: 11 residues. The CDR3 DNA reads as TGTGCCAGCGGTGACAGGGGCGAGCAGTACTTC. Protein sequence: CASGDRGEQYF.

The sample holds a few counts of this clone. The J gene is TRBJ2-1, the V gene TRBV27, with 9 bases lining up with TRBD1. V lost 10 bases to trimming and J lost 3 bases; unmatched junction nucleotides: 7. Germline CDR1 is MNHEY and CDR2 is SMNVEV (reference sequence). This CDR3 has 14 residues. The CDR3, as DNA: TGTGCCACCTCCGAGACAGGGGGCTACAATGAGCAGTTCTTC. Amino acid sequence: CATSETGGYNEQFF.

The table lists this clone with many counts. This chain connects TRBV7-2 to TRBJ2-2; 10 nucleotides match TRBD2. V shed 5 bases and J 3 bases; nucleotides not matched to a gene: 15. This CDR3 comprises 19 residues. Germline CDR1 reads SGHTA; CDR2 reads FQGNSA. The CDR3 coding sequence is TGTGCCAGCAGCATCGGGGTGATAGCGGGGGGCCGTGACACCGGGGAGCTGTTTTTT. As protein: CASSIGVIAGGRDTGELFF.

The gene calls are TRBV28 and TRBJ1-2; D is uncertain. Germline CDR1 and CDR2: MDHEN and SYDVKM. The CDR3 totals 12 residues. With 5 bases removed from V and 8 bases from J, the gap between germline ends came to 12 bases. The CDR3 reads CASSELDGGYTF. CDR3 coding DNA: TGTGCCAGCAGTGAACTTGACGGGGGCTACACCTTC.

The V and J genes are TRBV30 and TRBJ2-7; tentative D call: TRBD2 (5 bases). V lost 2 bases and J lost 1, with 12 bases in between. Germline CDR1 and CDR2: GTSNPN and SVGIG (reference sequence). The CDR3 extends over 14 amino acids. CDR3 in DNA: TGTGCCTGGAGTTATTCCGGCGGGTCCTACGAGCAGTACTTC. Its translation: CAWSYSGGSYEQYF.

The chain combines TRBV13 with TRBJ2-2, with TRBD1 matching 10 bases. CDR3 length: 17 residues. The V gene's germline CDR1 is PRHDT and CDR2 FYEKMQ (reference sequence). Trimming cost V 4 bases and J 3 bases; bases outside gene matches: 8. In DNA form, the CDR3 reads TGTGCCAGCAGCTCCGGGACAGGGGATAGAGACACCGGGGAGCTGTTTTTT. Translating it yields CASSSGTGDRDTGELFF.

The genes are TRBV7-2 and TRBJ1-4; D is uncertain. Trimming left V 4 bases short and J 8 bases short, with 11 bases between. Looked up from germline, CDR1 is SGHTA and CDR2 is FQGNSA. CDR3 size: 13 residues. This CDR3 is CASSSKGGEKLFF. In DNA form, the CDR3 reads TGTGCCAGCAGCTCAAAAGGCGGGGAAAAACTGTTTTTT.

This clone came up once. The chain couples TRBV6-5 to TRBJ1-2, with D possibly being TRBD1 (5 bases). The germline V gene encodes CDR1 MNHEY and CDR2 SVGAGI. This CDR3 region has 12 residues. Trimming shortened V by 7 bases and J by 5 bases, and 11 bases separated the two germline ends. The CDR3 DNA is TGTGCCAGCATTAGGGGCCCTTATGGCTACACCTTC. This sequence encodes CASIRGPYGYTF.

The rearrangement uses TRBV6-5 and TRBJ2-7; 10 nucleotides match TRBD1. The germline V gene has CDR1 MNHEY and CDR2 SVGAGI. Trimming cost V 6 bases and J 6 bases; bases outside gene matches: 11. This CDR3 has 15 residues. The CDR3 reads CASSLGGTGVIEQYF. Written as DNA, the CDR3 is TGTGCCAGCAGCCTCGGGGGGACAGGGGTGATCGAGCAGTACTTC.

This clone is a singleton in its sample. The genes are TRBV18 and TRBJ1-6, with D unclear. The V gene lost 1 base and the J gene lost 8 bases, with 15 bases spanning the gap. This CDR3 is 16 amino acids long. CDR1 and CDR2 from the germline V gene are KGHSH and LQKENI. CDR3 nucleotides: TGTGCCAGCTCACCACGCCTAACGGGGTCGTATTCACCCCTCCACTTT. This translates into CASSPRLTGSYSPLHF.

The chain combines TRBV11-2 with TRBJ2-2, with 7 positions matching TRBD2. The CDR3 runs 16 residues. Germline CDR1 is SGHAT and CDR2 is FQNNGV. J lost 3 bases, V lost 5 bases, and 9 bases had no gene match. This CDR3 is CASSGQGGAYTGELFF. Written as DNA, the CDR3 is TGTGCCAGCAGCGGCCAGGGAGGGGCTTACACCGGGGAGCTGTTTTTT. The variable domain in full, with the rest retrieved from reference TRBV11-2 and TRBJ2-2, is EAGVAQSPRYKIIEKRQSVAFWCNPISGHATLYWYQQILGQGPKLLIQFQNNGVVDDSQLPKDRFSAERLKGVDSTLKIQPAKLEDSAVYLCASSGQGGAYTGELFFGEGSRLTVL.

This clone was seen a few times. The chain couples TRBV18 to TRBJ1-1; D ambiguous. Per germline, CDR1 KGHSH and CDR2 LQKENI. The ends were cut back, 1 base at V and 6 bases at J, with 6 bases in the middle. The CDR3 is 12 residues long. The CDR3 bases are TGTGCCAGCTCACCACAGAGGCCTGAAGCTTTCTTT. Its protein is CASSPQRPEAFF.

This clone showed up just once. This chain links TRBV28 with TRBJ2-7; 12 bases are shared with TRBD1. CDR3 length: 15 residues. The V segment lost 4 bases and the J segment 4 bases; nucleotides outside the gene matches: 5. Germline values: CDR1 MDHEN, CDR2 SYDVKM. The CDR3 loop reads CASSSVGQGAYEQYF. The DNA of the CDR3 is TGTGCCAGCAGTTCAGTGGGACAGGGGGCGTACGAGCAGTACTTC.